These 22 T cell receptor beta chains were all obtained from the same sample, sequenced in a study of tumor-infiltrating lymphocytes in primary liver carcinoma. Production of TCR beta cDNA used approximately 480 ng total RNA together with a constant-region primer. Nested multiplex PCR, run for three rounds with slightly modified ARM-PCR, yielded TCR beta libraries. For roughly 10 cycles apiece, the opening two PCR rounds ran with TRBV1-TRBV30 forward primers and a C-beta reverse primer. TCRdb re-derived calls from the multiplex PCR reads in MiXCR, one entry per CDR3 protein. The table lists over 100,000 distinct CDR3 sequences, roughly 75% of them singletons. Co-extraction of RNA and DNA was performed on about 19-33 mg of unsorted bulk tissue. The specimen sequenced was tumor-adjacent normal liver tissue. These receptor sequences come from a woman between 55 and 75 years old with primary liver carcinoma and hepatitis B virus infection.

Comment on this clonotype: A read error may explain this, as a much larger clone is one base away. V is TRBV18 and J is TRBJ2-5; no reliable D call. Per the germline V gene, CDR1 is KGHSH and CDR2 is LQKENI. This CDR3 is built from 14 residues. CDR3 residues: CVSSRALFAETQYF. The CDR3 DNA sequence: TGTGTCAGCTCACGTGCCCTATTTGCGGAGACCCAGTACTTC.

As to this clonotype: Since no conserved phenylalanine or tryptophan closes the CDR3, a read error is the likely cause. V usage is TRBV19 and J usage is TRBJ2-1, with 9 bases aligning to TRBD2. Germline assignment: CDR1 LNHDA and CDR2 SQIVND (reference sequence). V trimming: 5 bases; J trimming: 2 bases; junction bases outside the gene matches: 4. The CDR3 runs 15 residues. The CDR3 sequence: CASSLAGVAYNEQFI. The CDR3 nucleotides are TGTGCCAGTAGTTTAGCGGGAGTAGCCTACAATGAGCAGTTCATC.

The count of this clonotype is one. The chain recombines TRBV12-3 or TRBV12-4 with TRBJ2-2; perhaps TRBD1 as D (5 bases). The CDR3 length is 16 residues. V was cut by 0 bases and J by 3 bases, with 11 bases left in between. The CDR3 here is CASSLASRAYTGELFF. The CDR3 nucleotides are TGTGCCAGCAGTTTAGCGAGCAGGGCATACACCGGGGAGCTGTTTTTT.

Note on this clonotype: Mismatch with germline at one junction end may stem from a read error. V gene TRBV11-2 combines with J gene TRBJ2-7; 8 bases match TRBD1. CDR3 length: 15 amino acids. The germline V gene encodes CDR1 SGHAT and CDR2 FQNNGV. DNA for the CDR3: TGTGCCAGCAGCTACGCCGGGCAGGGGGCACGAGAACAGCACTTC. This translates into CASSYAGQGAREQHF.

In regard to this clonotype: Relative to the germline gene, one junction end is altered; a read error may explain this. The CDR3 DNA follows: TGCGCCTGCAGTTACGACAGGGGTTTCGCCCAGTACTTC. It translates to CACSYDRGFAQYF. This sequence joins TRBV6-1 and TRBJ2-5; TRBD1 agrees at 8 bases. CDR3 size: 13 residues. Per germline, CDR1 MNHNS and CDR2 SASEGT.

Of note for this clonotype: The CDR3 does not close with the conserved phenylalanine or tryptophan, likely indicating a read error. The chain has TRBV12-3 or TRBV12-4 and TRBJ2-7, with D possibly TRBD2 on 6 matching bases. CDR3 size: 14 residues. V dropped 5 bases and J dropped 4 bases, with 15 bases sitting between them. CDR3 residues: CASSRQGLAYEQYI. The CDR3 DNA follows: TGTGCCAGCAGTCGCCAGGGACTTGCATACGAGCAGTACATC.

This clonotype was detected once. The V and J genes are TRBV28 and TRBJ1-1; D may be TRBD1 (5 bases). This CDR3 spans 15 amino acids. CDR1 and CDR2 (germline): MDHEN, SYDVKM. V dropped 8 bases and J dropped 6 bases, with 22 bases sitting between them. CDR3 bases: TGTGCCAGCCTTACACCGGACAAGGAGGGCGCTGAAGCTTTCTTT. As protein: CASLTPDKEGAEAFF.

V and J are TRBV6-1 and TRBJ2-7; no clear D. Germline-derived CDR1 and CDR2 are MNHNS and SASEGT. The V end was cut by 1 base, the J end by 12 bases, with 16 bases between. This CDR3 is built from 13 residues. CDR3 bases: TGTGCCAGCAGTGAAGGAAGAGGATTCGAGGCGTACTTC. This codes for CASSEGRGFEAYF.

On this clonotype: A read error may explain this, as a much larger clone is one base away. The J gene is TRBJ2-1, the V gene TRBV7-9, with D possibly matching TRBD2 (6 bases). CDR1 is SEHNR, CDR2 FQNEAQ, per germline (reference sequence). The CDR3 has 15 residues. V was trimmed by 1 base and J by 6 bases, leaving 13 bases between them. CDR3 region: CASSLGSEGFNEQFF. CDR3 DNA sequence: TGTGCCAGCAGCTTAGGCTCGGAGGGCTTCAATGAGCAGTTCTTC.

A word on this clonotype: A much larger clone lies one base from this, so it may be a read error. The CDR3 nucleotides read TGTCCCAGCAGCCTAAAAGGGGGACTGACGAATCAGCCCCAGCATTTT. Translating it yields CPSSLKGGLTNQPQHF. The chain combines TRBV11-2 with TRBJ1-5; perhaps TRBD1 as D (6 bases). The CDR3 covers 16 residues. Germline CDR1 SGHAT, CDR2 FQNNGV.

Concerning this clonotype itself: A clone one base away is much larger, so this may be a read error. This sequence joins TRBV5-1 and TRBJ1-2; D is undetermined. The CDR3 contains 13 residues. In germline, CDR1 is SGHRS, CDR2 YFSETQ. Here the CDR3 DNA reads TGCGCCAGCAGCTCCGACGGAAACTATTGCTACACCTTC. Translation: CASSSDGNYCYTF.

This clonotype was seen only a few times. This may arise from a read error, as a much more abundant clone is one base away. V and J are TRBV7-9 and TRBJ1-1; D is perhaps TRBD1 (6 bases). Germline V gene data show CDR1 as SEHNR and CDR2 as FQNEAQ (reference sequence). V was clipped by 6 bases and J by 3 bases, with 14 bases between them. The CDR3 runs to 14 residues. The CDR3 DNA reads TGTGCCAGCAGGAACAGGGTGGCGTACACTGAAGCTTTCTTT. Translating gives CASRNRVAYTEAFF.

This clonotype was counted only a few times. A clone one base away is much larger, so this may be a read error. The chain joins TRBV6-6 to TRBJ1-6; a weak D match, TRBD1 (5 bases). Germline V lookup: CDR1 MNHNY, CDR2 SVGAGI (reference sequence). The CDR3 is made up of 15 amino acids. The CDR3: CASSSSRADNSPPHF. In nucleotides, the CDR3 is TGTGCCAGCAGTTCCTCCAGGGCTGATAATTCACCCCCCCACTTT.

In the case of this clonotype: Just one base apart from a much larger clone, this may be a read error. This is likely a read error, given that the CDR3 carries no conserved phenylalanine or tryptophan at its end. The rearrangement joins TRBV5-1 to TRBJ2-5, with 9 bases identical to TRBD2. In germline, CDR1 is SGHRS, CDR2 YFSETQ. With V trimmed by 4 bases and J by 2 bases, 3 bases remained unmatched. This CDR3 comprises 14 residues. CDR3 nucleotides: TGCGCCAGCAGCGGGACTAGCAGACAAGAGACCCAGTACCTC. This encodes CASSGTSRQETQYL.

The V gene is TRBV12-3 or TRBV12-4, the J gene TRBJ1-5; D is undetermined. The CDR3 is 14 residues long. Trimming stripped 10 bases from V and 6 bases from J, with 19 bases between. The CDR3: CAMSWRQAGQPQHF. The CDR3 DNA reads TGTGCCATGAGTTGGAGGCAGGCGGGTCAGCCCCAGCATTTT.

The chain carries TRBV6-1 and TRBJ2-4; 7 bases fit TRBD1. CDR1 is MNHNS and CDR2 is SASEGT in the germline V gene. The CDR3 covers 17 residues. J gave up 2 bases and V 7 bases, and 14 bases lay outside the gene matches. The CDR3 protein is CASIDGQEVKTKNIQYF. The CDR3 bases are TGTGCCAGCATCGACGGACAGGAGGTGAAGACCAAAAACATTCAGTACTTC.

V and J are TRBV6-5 and TRBJ2-1, with D tentatively TRBD2 (6 bases). Germline V gene data show CDR1 as MNHEY and CDR2 as SVGAGI. This CDR3 comprises 15 residues. Trimming took 4 bases from V and 9 from J, leaving 19 bases between them. The CDR3 sequence is CASSLGGDRLGEQFF. CDR3 sequence (DNA): TGTGCCAGCAGTTTGGGGGGAGATAGGTTGGGTGAGCAGTTCTTC.

Concerning this clonotype: At one end, the junction sequence differs from germline, possibly due to a read error. This chain connects TRBV12-3 or TRBV12-4 to TRBJ1-1; maybe TRBD1 (6 bases). The CDR3 contains 16 residues. The CDR3 reads CASSPWGGRRNTDAFF. CDR3 sequence (DNA): TGTGCCAGTAGTCCCTGGGGGGGGCGTAGGAACACTGATGCTTTCTTT.

V and J are TRBV28 and TRBJ2-7, with D perhaps TRBD2 (5 bases). Germline CDR1 MDHEN, CDR2 SYDVKM. CDR3 length equals 15 residues. The V gene lost 5 bases and the J gene lost 4 bases, with 18 bases spanning the gap. This CDR3 is CASSEAGISEYEQYF. The CDR3 DNA follows: TGTGCCAGCAGTGAGGCCGGGATTAGCGAGTACGAGCAGTACTTC.

Remarks on this clonotype: At one boundary the junction diverges from the germline segment, which might be a read error. The V and J genes are TRBV4-1 and TRBJ2-7; D gene unclear. Germline-derived CDR1 and CDR2 are MGHRA and YSYEKL. The CDR3 runs to 15 residues. The CDR3 spells CASSQSNRRGYEQYF. CDR3 DNA: TGCGCCAGCAGCCAGTCTAACCGGAGAGGTTACGAGCAATACTTC.

Comment on this clonotype: The CDR3 ends on some other residue instead of the conserved phenylalanine or tryptophan, so this is likely a read error. No DNA is shown, since the ends of the CDR3 on it are uncertain; the CDR3 is the one TCRdb lists. This chain joins TRBV11-1 and TRBJ2-7. The germline gives CDR1 SGHAT, CDR2 FQDESV (reference sequence). The CDR3 is 12 amino acids long, termini counted. CDR3 residues: CASSHRTYEQYS.

This chain uses TRBV4-1 with TRBJ2-1, with 9 bases lining up with TRBD1. The CDR3 is made up of 17 amino acids. The ends lost 4 bases at V and 4 bases at J; junction bases unmatched: 11. The germline V gene encodes CDR1 MGHRA and CDR2 YSYEKL. This chain's CDR3 is CASSLKQGAWVYNEQFF. The CDR3 DNA reads as TGCGCCAGCAGCCTCAAACAGGGGGCTTGGGTATACAATGAGCAGTTCTTC.